A selection of T cell receptor beta chains follows, all from one sample in a study of blood T cell repertoires in COVID-19. Clones were read by immunoSEQ multiplex PCR, and TCRdb kept only the in-frame ones, dropping some. The profile shows roughly 100,000 clones, roughly 90% of them singletons. Sequencing was performed on peripheral blood. The origin of the receptors is a woman aged 55-70 years with acute or convalescent COVID-19. The CDR3 runs from the conserved cysteine through the conserved F or W. A D gene is named only where the DNA matches it firmly. Part of the rows lack a size; the others show once, few, many or a class for expanded clones.

TRBV12-5	NA	TRBJ2-5	NA	CASGLGGVGETQYF	TGTGCTAGTGGTTTGGGAGGAGTCGGGGAGACCCAGTACTTC
TRBV6-2/TRBV6-3	NA	TRBJ2-7	TRBD2	CASSYFGTGGRIVPYEQYF	TGTGCCAGCAGTTACTTCGGAACTGGCGGGAGGATTGTACCCTACGAGCAGTACTTC
TRBV28	NA	TRBJ1-2	NA	CASREGYGYTF	TGTGCCAGCAGGGAGGGCTATGGCTACACCTTC
TRBV28	NA	TRBJ2-7	TRBD1	CASSGTGFYEQYF	TGTGCCAGCAGCGGGACAGGGTTCTACGAGCAGTACTTC
TRBV6-1	NA	TRBJ2-2	NA	CASSEQGPTGELFF	TGTGCCAGCAGTGAACAGGGGCCCACCGGGGAGCTGTTTTTT
TRBV6-5	once	TRBJ1-6	TRBD1	CATRTGDRSSPLHF	TGTGCCACACGAACCGGGGACAGGAGTTCACCCCTCCACTTT
TRBV28	NA	TRBJ2-7	NA	CASSLSVAGNSPEQYF	TGTGCCAGCAGTTTAAGCGTTGCAGGGAATTCCCCCGAGCAGTACTTC
TRBV5-6	NA	TRBJ1-1	TRBD1	CASSLDRVQYTEAFF	TGTGCCAGCAGCCTTGACAGGGTTCAGTACACTGAAGCTTTCTTT
TRBV28	NA	TRBJ1-6	TRBD1	CASSSLSGGGSYNSPLHF	TGTGCCAGCAGTTCCCTCTCAGGGGGCGGGAGTTATAATTCACCCCTCCACTTT
TRBV5-4	NA	TRBJ2-1	NA	CASSLGAALYNEQFF	TGTGCCAGCAGCTTAGGGGCCGCCTTATACAATGAGCAGTTCTTC
TRBV6-1	NA	TRBJ2-3	TRBD1	CASSDLRDSSDTQYF	TGTGCCAGCAGTGATCTTCGGGACAGTTCAGATACGCAGTATTTT
TRBV28	NA	TRBJ1-2	TRBD1	CASSLDSWTGARGYTF	TGTGCCAGCAGTTTGGATAGTTGGACAGGGGCTAGAGGCTACACCTTC
TRBV10-3	NA	TRBJ1-6	NA	CAITPGGYNSPLHF	TGTGCCATCACTCCGGGCGGGTATAATTCACCCCTCCACTTT
TRBV7-9	NA	TRBJ1-6	NA	CASSPEAAVVGSPLHF	TGTGCCAGCAGTCCAGAGGCCGCAGTGGTGGGTTCACCCCTCCACTTT
TRBV6-5	NA	TRBJ1-1	NA	CASSSAGYGTEAFF	TGTGCCAGCTCCTCCGCAGGGTACGGCACTGAAGCTTTCTTT
TRBV29-1	NA	TRBJ1-1	NA	CSVHSSNTEAFF	TGCAGCGTTCACTCTAGTAACACTGAAGCTTTCTTT
TRBV30	NA	TRBJ1-1	NA	CAGGRSTEAFF	TGTGCTGGGGGGAGGAGCACTGAAGCTTTCTTT
TRBV28	few	TRBJ2-1	NA	CASQASQPYNEQFF	TGTGCCAGCCAGGCCTCCCAACCCTACAATGAGCAGTTCTTC
TRBV20-1	NA	TRBJ2-1	TRBD2	CSAPTSALQFF	TGCAGTGCTCCTACTAGCGCTTTACAGTTCTTC
TRBV30	NA	TRBJ1-1	TRBD1	CAWSRGLGTEAFF	TGTGCCTGGAGCAGGGGGCTGGGCACTGAAGCTTTCTTT
TRBV24-1	NA	TRBJ2-1	TRBD1	CATSDTGGLTYNEQFF	TGTGCCACCAGTGATACAGGGGGATTAACCTACAATGAGCAGTTCTTC
TRBV27	many	TRBJ1-2	TRBD1	CASSLGTGGQGYGYTF	TGTGCCAGCAGTCTCGGGACAGGGGGACAAGGCTATGGCTACACCTTC
TRBV6-5	few	TRBJ1-1	NA	CASSYSEETEAFF	TGTGCCAGCAGTTACTCTGAGGAGACTGAAGCTTTCTTT
TRBV7-2	NA	TRBJ2-1	TRBD2	CASSPSSGRSNEQFF	TGTGCCAGCAGCCCATCTAGCGGGAGGTCTAATGAGCAGTTCTTC
TRBV2	NA	TRBJ1-4	TRBD1	CASRPDRVSTNEKLFF	TGTGCCAGCAGGCCTGACAGGGTTTCAACTAATGAAAAACTGTTTTTT
TRBV19	NA	TRBJ2-5	TRBD1	CASSVGTGAETQYF	TGTGCCAGTAGTGTAGGGACAGGGGCAGAGACCCAGTACTTC
TRBV19	NA	TRBJ1-3	TRBD1	CASRQTGVDGNTIYF	TGTGCCAGTAGACAAACAGGGGTCGACGGAAACACCATATATTTT
TRBV28	NA	TRBJ1-1	NA	CVSRGTEAFF	TGTGTGAGTCGGGGCACTGAAGCTTTCTTT
TRBV5-1	NA	TRBJ2-5	TRBD1	CASSLGQGRETQYF	TGCGCCAGCAGCTTGGGACAGGGGAGAGAGACCCAGTACTTC
TRBV5-1	NA	TRBJ2-1	TRBD2	CASSFVMDSSGRTYNEQFF	TGCGCCAGCAGCTTTGTTATGGACAGTAGCGGGAGAACCTACAATGAGCAGTTCTTC
TRBV7-9	NA	TRBJ2-2	TRBD2	CASSLASGSTGELFF	TGTGCCAGCAGCTTAGCTAGCGGGAGCACCGGGGAGCTGTTTTTT
TRBV28	NA	TRBJ2-7	NA	CASSFHKAPFYEQYF	TGTGCCAGCAGTTTCCATAAAGCCCCCTTCTACGAGCAGTACTTC
TRBV18	NA	TRBJ2-1	TRBD1	CASSSTGGSYNEQFF	TGTGCCAGCTCAAGTACAGGGGGGTCCTACAATGAGCAGTTCTTC
TRBV7-2	NA	TRBJ1-1	NA	CASTLLIGTEAFF	TGTGCCAGCACCCTCCTGATCGGCACTGAAGCTTTCTTT
TRBV4-1	NA	TRBJ2-3	NA	CASSQVVVVARPTDTQYF	TGCGCCAGCAGCCAAGTCGTCGTAGTAGCAAGGCCCACAGATACGCAGTATTTT
TRBV20-1	NA	TRBJ2-1	TRBD2	CSASGLAGGGADEQFF	TGCAGTGCTAGTGGACTAGCGGGGGGTGGGGCCGATGAGCAGTTCTTC
TRBV20-1	NA	TRBJ1-5	TRBD1	CSASTGGNQPQHF	TGCAGTGCTAGTACAGGGGGAAATCAGCCCCAGCATTTT
TRBV27	NA	TRBJ2-7	NA	CASSRAQFSYEQYF	TGTGCCAGCAGTCGAGCACAGTTCTCCTACGAGCAGTACTTC
TRBV28	NA	TRBJ1-5	NA	CASSLGPSRVHQPQHF	TGTGCCAGCAGCCTCGGACCCTCCAGGGTTCATCAGCCCCAGCATTTT
TRBV10-3	NA	TRBJ2-1	NA	CAISVGSAPRDEQFF	TGTGCCATCAGTGTCGGGAGCGCGCCCCGGGATGAGCAGTTCTTC
TRBV19	NA	TRBJ1-2	TRBD1	CASSSYRDRGASYTF	TGTGCCAGTAGTTCGTACCGGGACAGGGGTGCGAGCTACACCTTC
TRBV6-2/TRBV6-3	NA	TRBJ2-5	NA	CASSRPGDQETQYF	TGTGCCAGCAGTCGCCCAGGGGACCAAGAGACCCAGTACTTC